These 30 T cell receptor beta chains were all obtained from the same sample, sequenced in a study of lymphopenia after photon versus proton radiotherapy. Repertoires were generated with immunoSEQ multiplex PCR, while TCRdb's copy carries only in-frame clones and drops some. The sample has 14,000 or so clones; approximately 80% are singletons. The sequencing here drew on peripheral blood, taken from a patient treated with photon-based radiotherapy. The receptors shown here come from a man aged 50 to 59 with gastric cancer.

DNA for the CDR3: TGTGCCAGCAGTGACGACAGGGCCAATCAGCCCCAGCATTTT. Translating it yields CASSDDRANQPQHF. The rearrangement uses TRBV2 and TRBJ1-5, with 7 positions matching TRBD1. Germline V CDR1 and CDR2: SNHLY, FYNNEI. V trimming: 3 bases; J trimming: 3 bases; junction bases outside the gene matches: 2. The CDR3 loop spans 14 amino acids.

The rearrangement uses TRBV30 and TRBJ1-2, with 9 bases that match TRBD1. The CDR3 contains 14 residues. CDR1 is GTSNPN and CDR2 is SVGIG in the germline V gene (reference sequence). Trimming at V came to 2 bases and at J to 10 bases, leaving 11 bases not matched to a gene. CDR3 in amino acids: CAWSTGGGPLDYTF. CDR3 DNA sequence: TGTGCCTGGAGTACAGGGGGCGGGCCCCTTGACTACACCTTC.

J is TRBJ2-7 and V is TRBV5-1; TRBD2 is a possible D gene (7 bases). Trimming left V 2 bases short and J 7 bases short, with 16 bases between. Germline V gives CDR1 SGHRS, CDR2 YFSETQ. The CDR3 runs 14 residues. The DNA for the CDR3 is TGCGCCAGCAGCTTAACGGGGGGCCAGTATGAGCAGTACTTC. Encoded protein: CASSLTGGQYEQYF.

This sequence joins TRBV5-1 and TRBJ2-7, with 7 bases that match TRBD2. V was clipped by 5 bases and J by 3 bases; unmatched bases: 5. This CDR3 contains 13 residues. From germline, CDR1 is SGHRS and CDR2 YFSETQ. The CDR3, as DNA: TGCGCCAGCAGGTGGGCGGGGGACTACGAGCAGTACTTC. Amino acid sequence: CASRWAGDYEQYF.

The V and J genes are TRBV6-5 and TRBJ1-4; D is possibly TRBD1 (6 bases). V shed 6 bases and J shed 8 bases, with 13 bases lying between them. Germline CDR1 MNHEY, CDR2 SVGAGI. The CDR3 is made up of 13 amino acids. The CDR3 region is CASSPSGDEKLFF. CDR3 DNA: TGTGCCAGCAGCCCTTCAGGGGACGAAAAACTGTTTTTT.

This chain connects TRBV12-5 to TRBJ2-5, with TRBD2 identical over 8 bases. The DNA end is a closer match to TRBJ2-7, so the J assignment may be wrong. CDR1 is LGHNT, CDR2 FRNRAP, per germline. The CDR3 is 14 amino acids. The CDR3 spells CASGSGTRLSEQYF. The DNA of the CDR3 is TGTGCTAGTGGTTCGGGGACTAGACTATCCGAGCAGTACTTC.

This clone was seen just once. The chain combines TRBV10-1 with TRBJ2-1; 9 bases align to TRBD2. CDR1 and CDR2 (germline): WNHNN, SYGVQD (reference sequence). With V trimmed by 3 bases and J by 4 bases, 4 bases remained unmatched. The CDR3 is 15 residues long. This CDR3 is CASSDSAGGYNEQFF. For the CDR3, the DNA is TGCGCCAGCAGTGATTCAGCGGGGGGATACAATGAGCAGTTCTTC.

Turning to this clone: The sample holds other DNA sequences that translate to the same CDR3. The chain joins TRBV4-2 to TRBJ2-3; 13 bases are shared with TRBD2. The CDR3 contains 16 residues. V was clipped by 1 base and J by 3 bases; unmatched bases: 1. The germline gives CDR1 LGHNA, CDR2 YNFKEQ. CDR3 in DNA: TGTGCCAGCAGCCAAGTACTAGCGGGGGGGACAGATACGCAGTATTTT. Residues: CASSQVLAGGTDTQYF.

The chain joins TRBV5-5 to TRBJ1-1; perhaps TRBD1 as D (5 bases). Trimming shortened V by 1 base and J by 2 bases, and 9 bases separated the two germline ends. Germline V CDR1 and CDR2: SGHKS, YYEKEE (reference sequence). The CDR3 totals 14 residues. The CDR3 region has the DNA TGTGCCAGCAGCTTGTCGTGGGACAACACTGAAGCTTTCTTT. Encoded protein: CASSLSWDNTEAFF.

The chain combines TRBV5-1 with TRBJ2-5, with TRBD2 matching over 9 bases. This CDR3 has 15 residues. The junction had 5 bases not matched to a gene; V was cut back by 0 bases and J by 5 bases. Germline assignment: CDR1 SGHRS and CDR2 YFSETQ. CDR3 sequence: CASSLVPSGAETQYF. The CDR3, as DNA: TGCGCCAGCAGCTTGGTGCCTAGCGGGGCCGAGACCCAGTACTTC.

The chain joins TRBV28 to TRBJ1-4; unclear D gene. Trimming stripped 5 bases from V and 8 bases from J, with 12 bases between. The CDR3 length is 13 residues. The V gene's germline CDR1 is MDHEN and CDR2 SYDVKM. CDR3 residues: CASSRLLGEKLFF. In DNA form, the CDR3 reads TGTGCCAGCAGTAGGCTGCTTGGGGAAAAACTGTTTTTT.

CDR3 loop: CASSRTGDPGNTIYF. For the CDR3, the DNA is TGTGCCAGCAGTCGCACAGGGGACCCTGGAAACACCATATATTTT. The V call is TRBV6-5, the J call TRBJ1-3, with 7 bases fitting TRBD1. The CDR3 loop spans 15 amino acids. Germline V gene data show CDR1 as MNHEY and CDR2 as SVGAGI. V gave up 5 bases and J gave up 2 bases; unmatched junction bases: 6.

A single count supports this clone. The chain has TRBV4-3 and TRBJ2-5, with TRBD1 matching 7 bases. TRBJ2-7 explains the end of the DNA better; the J call may be wrong. This CDR3 is built from 15 residues. The germline CDR1 and CDR2 sequences are LGHNA and YSLEER. Here the CDR3 DNA reads TGCGCCAGCAGCCAGGCGACAGGGTGGGAGTACGAGCAGTACTTC. Translating gives CASSQATGWEYEQYF.

The chain employs TRBV15 and TRBJ2-2, with D perhaps TRBD1 (6 bases). The CDR3 consists of 19 residues. The V gene's germline CDR1 is LNHNV and CDR2 YYDKDF (reference sequence). Trimming left V 0 bases short and J 3 bases short, with 20 bases between. The CDR3 coding sequence is TGTGCCACCAGCAGAGAGGGTGGGCGTGTAGGGGGTGACACCGGGGAGCTGTTTTTT. Amino acids: CATSREGGRVGGDTGELFF.

The chain couples TRBV7-3 to TRBJ2-1; maybe TRBD2 (7 bases). Deletions cut 0 bases from V and 5 bases from J, with 11 bases between. From germline, CDR1 is SGHTA and CDR2 FQGTGA. The CDR3 sequence is 15 residues long. The chain's CDR3 is CASSLTAGADNEQFF. CDR3 in DNA: TGTGCCAGCAGCTTAACTGCGGGGGCCGACAATGAGCAGTTCTTC.

The V and J genes are TRBV11-2 and TRBJ2-1, with D unresolved. Looked up from germline, CDR1 is SGHAT and CDR2 is FQNNGV. The V end lost 0 bases, the J end lost 9 bases, and 9 bases lay between the germline ends. This CDR3 region has 13 residues. CDR3 protein: CASSLDIRIEQFF. CDR3 DNA: TGTGCCAGCAGCTTAGATATCCGTATTGAGCAGTTCTTC.

V gene TRBV6-5 combines with J gene TRBJ2-1; TRBD2 matches at 11 bases. The CDR3 is 15 residues long. The germline gives CDR1 MNHEY, CDR2 SVGAGI. The J segment lost 7 bases and the V segment lost 6 bases, leaving 8 bases of the junction unmatched. The CDR3 region is CASSHAASGGNEQFF. The CDR3 DNA follows: TGTGCCAGCAGCCACGCGGCTAGCGGGGGGAATGAGCAGTTCTTC.

The V gene is TRBV5-1, the J gene TRBJ1-2; D is possibly TRBD1 (5 bases). Germline V gene data show CDR1 as SGHRS and CDR2 as YFSETQ. V was shortened by 2 bases and J by 7 bases, with 15 bases between the two germline ends. CDR3 length: 14 residues. This chain's CDR3 is CASSLGRASAGYTF. CDR3 in DNA: TGCGCCAGCAGCTTAGGCAGGGCTTCGGCTGGCTACACCTTC.

The rearrangement uses TRBV30 and TRBJ1-1; no clear D gene. Germline V lookup: CDR1 GTSNPN, CDR2 SVGIG (reference sequence). This CDR3 is 13 amino acids long. The V gene lost 4 bases and the J gene lost 3 bases, with 12 bases spanning the gap. Here the CDR3 DNA reads TGTGCCTGGACTTCGGGGAGGGACACTGAAGCTTTCTTT. Translating it yields CAWTSGRDTEAFF. The complete variable domain, with remaining parts taken from reference TRBV30 and TRBJ1-1, reads SQTIHQWPATLVQPVGSPLSLECTVEGTSNPNLYWYRQAAGRGLQLLFYSVGIGQISSEVPQNLSASRPQDRQFILSSKKLLLSDSGFYLCAWTSGRDTEAFFGQGTRLTVV.

In this sample, this clone turned up once. The rearrangement uses TRBV6-6 and TRBJ2-3, with 12 bases identical to TRBD2. Germline CDR1 is MNHNY and CDR2 is SVGAGI (reference sequence). The J segment lost 5 bases and the V segment lost 4 bases, leaving 7 bases of the junction unmatched. This CDR3 comprises 16 residues. The CDR3 DNA is TGTGCCAGCAGTTGGACGACTAGCGGGGGTGGAGATACGCAGTATTTT. Protein product: CASSWTTSGGGDTQYF.

In this sample, this clone turned up once. This chain joins TRBV18 and TRBJ1-6; D not certain. V was trimmed by 3 bases and J by 0 bases, leaving 6 bases between them. This CDR3 is 15 amino acids long. CDR1 and CDR2 from the germline V gene are KGHSH and LQKENI. For the CDR3, the DNA is TGTGCCAGCTCACCGGGCAGCTCCTATAATTCACCCCTCCACTTT. It codes for CASSPGSSYNSPLHF.

J is TRBJ2-6 and V is TRBV19; TRBD2 agrees at 12 bases. The germline CDR1 and CDR2 sequences are LNHDA and SQIVND (reference sequence). J was trimmed by 2 bases and V by 5 bases; bases with no gene match: 4. The CDR3 has 17 residues. In DNA form, the CDR3 reads TGTGCCAGTAGTTCGCTAGCGGGGGGGACTGGGGCCAACGTCCTGACTTTC. Translation: CASSSLAGGTGANVLTF.

Only a few counts were recorded for this clone. The rearrangement uses TRBV4-1 and TRBJ1-1; D ambiguous. This CDR3 comprises 13 residues. V lost 3 bases and J 5 bases, leaving 10 bases between the germline ends. Germline assignment: CDR1 MGHRA and CDR2 YSYEKL. The CDR3: CASSHPSGTEAFF. In nucleotides, the CDR3 is TGCGCCAGCAGCCATCCCTCTGGGACTGAAGCTTTCTTT.

This chain joins TRBV12-5 and TRBJ2-7; perhaps TRBD2 as D (7 bases). V shed 0 bases and J shed 5 bases, with 11 bases lying between them. This CDR3 is 14 amino acids long. Per germline, CDR1 LGHNT and CDR2 FRNRAP. The DNA for the CDR3 is TGTGCTAGTGGTTTGGTACCGGGGGGCCACGAGCAGTACTTC. It specifies CASGLVPGGHEQYF.

The chain employs TRBV19 and TRBJ1-2; D remains unclear. Germline CDR1 is LNHDA and CDR2 is SQIVND (reference sequence). The CDR3 runs 15 residues. Trimming pared 0 bases from V and 2 bases from J, leaving 10 bases between. CDR3 protein: CASSIDHNYNYGYTF. Here the CDR3 DNA reads TGTGCCAGTAGTATAGATCATAACTACAACTATGGCTACACCTTC.

The CDR3 sequence is CASGTTFNYGYTF. CDR3 coding DNA: TGTGCTAGTGGGACGACATTTAACTATGGCTACACCTTC. The J gene is TRBJ1-2, the V gene TRBV12-5; D is undetermined. CDR1 LGHNT and CDR2 FRNRAP come from the germline V gene. The CDR3 totals 13 residues. V lost 6 bases and J lost 1, with 9 bases in between.

The V and J genes are TRBV9 and TRBJ2-1; 9 nucleotides match TRBD2. The length of the CDR3 is 15 residues. Germline loops: CDR1 SGDLS, CDR2 YYNGEE. Trimming cost V 4 bases and J 3 bases; bases outside gene matches: 5. In DNA, the CDR3 is TGTGCCAGCAGCTTACGACTAGCGGACTACAATGAGCAGTTCTTC. It yields the protein CASSLRLADYNEQFF. Filled out from reference TRBV9 and TRBJ2-1, the complete variable domain reads DSGVTQTPKHLITATGQRVTLRCSPRSGDLSVYWYQQSLDQGLQFLIQYYNGEERAKGNILERFSAQQFPDLHSELNLSSLELGDSALYFCASSLRLADYNEQFFGPGTRLTVL.

The rearrangement uses TRBV6-5 and TRBJ1-5, with D possibly matching TRBD1 (5 bases). V was pared by 6 bases and J by 8 bases, with 17 bases between. CDR1 is MNHEY, CDR2 SVGAGI, per germline. The CDR3 has 14 residues. As DNA, the CDR3 is TGTGCCAGCAGGCCGGGACCGACGAATGAGCCCCAGCATTTT. Protein: CASRPGPTNEPQHF.

For the CDR3, the DNA is TGTGCCAGCAGTGGGGGATACGAAAAACTGTTTTTT. It is translated as CASSGGYEKLFF. This chain links TRBV6-6 with TRBJ1-4; maybe TRBD1 (5 bases). CDR1 is MNHNY, CDR2 SVGAGI, per germline (reference sequence). The CDR3 is 12 residues long. Deletions cut 5 bases from V and 8 bases from J, with 9 bases between.

The chain recombines TRBV4-3 with TRBJ1-2; TRBD1 aligns across 7 bases. CDR1 LGHNA and CDR2 YSLEER come from the germline V gene. The V segment lost 4 bases and the J segment 4 bases; nucleotides outside the gene matches: 9. The CDR3 is made up of 15 amino acids. As DNA, the CDR3 is TGCGCCAGCAGCCCACGACAGGGAACATTCTATGGCTACACCTTC. It yields the protein CASSPRQGTFYGYTF.